The sequence of this T cell receptor (beta chain) was determined in a study of T-cell memory formation after mild COVID-19. This clonotype occurred a few times. Antigen: not known. TCRdb re-called the 5' RACE reads with MiXCR, one entry per CDR3 protein. The sample has some 150,000 distinct CDR3 sequences; about a fifth are singletons. Trimming took off 6 bases at V and 7 bases at J, with 21 bases between the two ends. The germline CDR1 and CDR2 sequences are DFQATT and SNEGSKA (reference sequence). This CDR3 is built from 14 residues. Points from the study as a whole: Among CD4+ contracting clones, most were CM and EM, and CD8+ ones EMRA. Memory from before infection featured some responding clones, which suggests cross-reactive memory joined.

This TCR derives from an adult woman who had mild COVID-19 (a few samples of this study predate the infection). Cell type and time point are not known. The chain uses TRBV20-1 and TRBJ1-2; D may be TRBD1 (5 bases). Sequenced input: PBMCs or a T cell subset sorted from them (not recorded which). The CDR3 nucleotides read TGCAGTGCCAGGAACCCCACCGGGACGGGTGGCTACACCTTC. Translating it yields CSARNPTGTGGYTF.